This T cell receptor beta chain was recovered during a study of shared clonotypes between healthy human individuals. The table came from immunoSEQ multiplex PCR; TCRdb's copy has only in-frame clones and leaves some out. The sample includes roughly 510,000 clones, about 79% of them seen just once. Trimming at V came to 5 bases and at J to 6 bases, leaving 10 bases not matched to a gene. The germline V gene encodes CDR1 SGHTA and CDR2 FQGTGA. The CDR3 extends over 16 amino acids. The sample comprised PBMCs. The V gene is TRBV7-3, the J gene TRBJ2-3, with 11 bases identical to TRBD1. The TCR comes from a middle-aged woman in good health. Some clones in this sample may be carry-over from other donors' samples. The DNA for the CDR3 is TGTGCCAGCAGCACTGGACAGGGGGCTTGGGTGGATACGCAGTATTTT. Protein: CASSTGQGAWVDTQYF.